This section outlines one T cell receptor (beta chain) sequence together with its context. What it binds is not known. Trimming pared 5 bases from V and 2 bases from J, leaving 15 bases between. There are 15 residues in the CDR3. The germline CDR1 and CDR2 sequences are PRHDT and FYEKMQ (reference sequence). The data stem from a study of cytomegalovirus exposure and HLA in healthy donors. Study-level background: Membership in the Caucasian-associated ancestry cluster was found for approximately 85% of approximately 430 genotyped donors. General observations from the study: Excluded: some indistinguishable V segments such as TRBV6-2 and TRBV6-3.

PCR employed 60 Vbeta and 13 Jbeta primers. Produced via immunoSEQ multiplex PCR; TCRdb's table is partial and in-frame only. The sample contains about 120,000 clones, roughly 80% of which appear only once. The donors comprised healthy bone marrow donors. There were likely unrecorded immune exposures, though donors were nominally healthy when sampled. This chain joins TRBV13 and TRBJ1-2; D possibly corresponds to TRBD1 (6 bases). The sequence came from a man aged 30-40 years in good health and CMV-seronegative. The specimen sequenced was PBMCs. Here the CDR3 DNA reads TGTGCCAGCAGCAGGAACAGGGTTGTAAACTATGGCTACACCTTC. Its protein is CASSRNRVVNYGYTF.